The next 9 T cell receptor beta chains were all read from a single sample in a study of T cell responses to AZD1222 COVID-19 vaccine. Produced via immunoSEQ multiplex PCR; TCRdb's table is partial and in-frame only. The data hold 95,000 to 150,000 clones, with roughly nine tenths observed a single time. The material sequenced was peripheral blood, taken on day 0 of AZD1222 vaccination. Receptors were obtained from an adult in good health.

The J gene is TRBJ2-1, the V gene TRBV24-1; 7 bases agree with TRBD2. Per germline, CDR1 KGHDR and CDR2 SFDVKD. Germline trimming cut 5 bases from V and 0 bases from J; bases unmatched to any gene: 3. The CDR3 length is 15 residues. The chain's CDR3 is CATSGTSASYNEQFF. The CDR3, as DNA: TGTGCCACCAGTGGGACTAGTGCCTCCTACAATGAGCAGTTCTTC.

The CDR3: CASSELDRAPYEQYF. The CDR3 DNA sequence: TGTGCCAGCAGTGAACTGGACAGGGCTCCTTACGAGCAGTACTTC. The chain carries TRBV6-1 and TRBJ2-7; 8 bases agree with TRBD1. Germline CDR1 and CDR2: MNHNS and SASEGT. This CDR3 is built from 15 residues. The ends lost 2 bases at V and 4 bases at J; junction bases unmatched: 7.

This chain links TRBV24-1 with TRBJ2-2; D is unresolved. Germline CDR1 and CDR2: KGHDR and SFDVKD. This CDR3 is built from 15 residues. Trimming took 6 bases from V and 4 from J, leaving 14 bases between them. The CDR3 protein is CATSLAAGSTGELFF. CDR3 sequence (DNA): TGTGCCACCAGTCTGGCAGCCGGAAGCACCGGGGAGCTGTTTTTT.

V is TRBV10-3 and J is TRBJ2-7; no definite D call. The CDR3 is 13 residues long. In germline, CDR1 is ENHRY, CDR2 SYGVKD. Trimming pared 4 bases from V and 4 bases from J, leaving 11 bases between. The CDR3 nucleotides are TGTGCCATCAGTGCGACCCTAGGTTACGAGCAGTACTTC. This encodes CAISATLGYEQYF.

This chain uses TRBV4-1 with TRBJ2-1; perhaps TRBD2 as D (6 bases). V was cut by 4 bases and J by 0 bases, with 13 bases left in between. CDR1 MGHRA and CDR2 YSYEKL come from the germline V gene. The CDR3 sequence is 16 residues long. In DNA, the CDR3 is TGCGCCAGCAGCCCTGCTCCCGGGAGCTCCTACAATGAGCAGTTCTTC. As protein: CASSPAPGSSYNEQFF.

The V and J genes are TRBV25-1 and TRBJ2-5; D possibly corresponds to TRBD2 (6 bases). This CDR3 contains 13 residues. CDR1 and CDR2 from the germline V gene are MGHDK and SYGVNS. With 6 bases removed from V and 1 base from J, the gap between germline ends came to 9 bases. CDR3 bases: TGTGCCAGCAGCGGGGACTTCCAAGAGACCCAGTACTTC. Encoded protein: CASSGDFQETQYF.

The gene calls are TRBV10-2 and TRBJ2-3, with 9 bases identical to TRBD2. Germline values: CDR1 WSHSY, CDR2 SAAADI. V shed 5 bases, J shed 5 bases, and the junction held 8 bases outside the gene matches. The CDR3 spans 15 residues. The DNA for the CDR3 is TGCGCCAGCAGTAGTGTTAGCGGGAGAAGAGATACGCAGTATTTT. Amino acids: CASSSVSGRRDTQYF.

The gene calls are TRBV7-6 and TRBJ2-5; D is perhaps TRBD1 (5 bases). V lost 2 bases and J 3 bases, leaving 19 bases between the germline ends. This CDR3 is 17 amino acids long. Per germline, CDR1 SGHVS and CDR2 FNYEAQ. CDR3 nucleotides: TGTGCCAGCAGCTTAACGCAGGGCCTTGGACCTAAAGAGACCCAGTACTTC. This encodes CASSLTQGLGPKETQYF.

This chain joins TRBV7-9 and TRBJ2-2; TRBD1 agrees at 8 bases. J lost 3 bases, V lost 2 bases, and 2 bases had no gene match. From germline, CDR1 is SEHNR and CDR2 FQNEAQ (reference sequence). This CDR3 spans 15 amino acids. DNA for the CDR3: TGTGCCAGCAGCTTACAGGGGGCGGACACCGGGGAGCTGTTTTTT. Protein sequence: CASSLQGADTGELFF. Full variable domain (outside the CDR3, taken from reference TRBV7-9 and TRBJ2-2): DTGVSQNPRHKITKRGQNVTFRCDPISEHNRLYWYRQTLGQGPEFLTYFQNEAQLEKSRLLSDRFSAERPKGSFSTLEIQRTEQGDSAMYLCASSLQGADTGELFFGEGSRLTVL.